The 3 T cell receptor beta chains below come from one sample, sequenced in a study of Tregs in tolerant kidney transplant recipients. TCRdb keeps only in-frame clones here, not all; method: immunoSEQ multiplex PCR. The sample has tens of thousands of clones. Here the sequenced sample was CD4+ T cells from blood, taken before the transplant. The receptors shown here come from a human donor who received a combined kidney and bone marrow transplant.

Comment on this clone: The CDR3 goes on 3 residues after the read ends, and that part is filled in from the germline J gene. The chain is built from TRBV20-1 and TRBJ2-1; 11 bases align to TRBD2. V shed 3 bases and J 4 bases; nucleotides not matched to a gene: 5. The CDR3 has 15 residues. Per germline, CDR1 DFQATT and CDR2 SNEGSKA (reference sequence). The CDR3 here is CSASSGRGGYNEQFF. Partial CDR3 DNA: TGCAGTGCTAGTAGCGGGAGGGGGGGATACAATGAG.

The sequenced part of the CDR3 DNA is TGTGCCAGCAGCTTTTCGGACAGAAACAATGAG. Translation: CASSFSDRNNE. The full-length CDR3 reads as CASSFSDRNNEQFF. V and J are TRBV7-8 and TRBJ2-1; D might be TRBD1 (6 bases). With the read ending 3 residues before the CDR3 end, the germline J gene is used to fill in that end. With 3 bases removed from V and 5 bases from J, the gap between germline ends came to 11 bases. This CDR3 is built from 14 residues. Germline loops: CDR1 SGHVS, CDR2 FQNEAQ.

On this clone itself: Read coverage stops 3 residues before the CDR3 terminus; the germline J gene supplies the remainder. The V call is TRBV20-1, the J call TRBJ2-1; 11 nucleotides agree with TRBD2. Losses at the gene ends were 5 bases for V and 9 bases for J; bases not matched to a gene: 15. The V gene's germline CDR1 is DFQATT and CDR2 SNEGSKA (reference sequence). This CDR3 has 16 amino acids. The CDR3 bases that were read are TGCAGTGCTCCTCCGGGAACTAGCGGGAGCCGGAGTGAG. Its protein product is CSAPPGTSGSRSE. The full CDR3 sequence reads CSAPPGTSGSRSEQFF.